Listed here is a single T cell receptor (beta chain). In the original workflow: Amplification of reference gene primers was used by the study to estimate nucleated cell counts. Assay used: immunoSEQ multiplex PCR; TCRdb lists only in-frame clones, some missing. D and trimming come from the DNA, and the V and J calls and clone size come from that table. The sample consists of roughly 99,000 clones, more than 65% of them appearing once. This record belongs to a study of blood T cell repertoires in COVID-19. The sequence was obtained from a woman of 80 years or more with active or convalescent COVID-19. Sequencing was performed on peripheral blood.

The CDR3 sequence: CASSVDGVGGFNEQFF. The CDR3 coding sequence is TGTGCCAGCAGCGTAGACGGAGTGGGAGGGTTCAATGAGCAGTTCTTC. The chain uses TRBV9 and TRBJ2-1, with 7 nucleotides matching TRBD2. The CDR3 covers 16 residues. The germline gives CDR1 SGDLS, CDR2 YYNGEE. The trim removed 0 bases at V and 6 bases at J, leaving 9 bases unmatched.